The T cell receptor (beta chain) under discussion was sequenced for a study of blood T cell repertoires in COVID-19. Across the whole study: COVID-19 samples collected from the United States, Italy and Spain covered acute and convalescent phases.

CDR1 and CDR2 from the germline V gene are MNHEY and SMNVEV (reference sequence). V shed 1 base and J shed 4 bases, with 16 bases lying between them. This CDR3 is 16 amino acids long. The data were produced by immunoSEQ multiplex PCR, yet TCRdb's version contains in-frame clones alone and is incomplete. The sample holds roughly 190,000 clones, around nine tenths seen once. The clonotype comes from a man over 45 with acute or convalescent COVID-19. The gene calls are TRBV27 and TRBJ2-5; TRBD2 might be the D (5 bases). The sequencing sample was made of peripheral blood. CDR3 protein: CASSLWEKGKTETQYF. CDR3 bases: TGTGCCAGCAGTTTATGGGAGAAAGGGAAGACAGAGACCCAGTACTTC.